This T cell receptor beta chain comes out of a study of shared clonotypes between healthy human individuals. Across the whole study: CD4 naive cells filled three plates per donor, CD4 memory three, CD8 naive two and CD8 memory one. Study observations and caveats: Rarefaction indicated that sorted-subset sequencing remained incomplete although depth was large.

CDR1 and CDR2 from the germline V gene are SGHNT and YENEEA. The length of the CDR3 is 13 residues. V was pared by 1 base and J by 10 bases, with 11 bases between. Naive CD8 cells were CD45RO-negative, positively selected for CCR7, excluding terminally differentiated effector memory CD45RA+ cells. Donors included only healthy HIV-negative adults lacking recent acute infections or vaccinations. Concerning this clone: Its antigen remains unidentified.

Each PCR replicate from the sorted subsets contained 200 to 250 ng DNA, which is around 30,000 T cell genomes. The data were produced by immunoSEQ multiplex PCR, yet TCRdb's version contains in-frame clones alone and is incomplete. The repertoire holds fewer than 850,000 clones, with approximately 96% as singletons. This chain joins TRBV11-3 and TRBJ2-1, with D perhaps matching TRBD2 (6 bases). What was sequenced was naive CD8+ T cells sorted from blood. This TCR derives from a young man in good health. CDR3 nucleotide sequence: TGTGCCAGCAGCTTAGCCGGGACTCCGGAGCAGTTCTTC. Amino acid sequence: CASSLAGTPEQFF.